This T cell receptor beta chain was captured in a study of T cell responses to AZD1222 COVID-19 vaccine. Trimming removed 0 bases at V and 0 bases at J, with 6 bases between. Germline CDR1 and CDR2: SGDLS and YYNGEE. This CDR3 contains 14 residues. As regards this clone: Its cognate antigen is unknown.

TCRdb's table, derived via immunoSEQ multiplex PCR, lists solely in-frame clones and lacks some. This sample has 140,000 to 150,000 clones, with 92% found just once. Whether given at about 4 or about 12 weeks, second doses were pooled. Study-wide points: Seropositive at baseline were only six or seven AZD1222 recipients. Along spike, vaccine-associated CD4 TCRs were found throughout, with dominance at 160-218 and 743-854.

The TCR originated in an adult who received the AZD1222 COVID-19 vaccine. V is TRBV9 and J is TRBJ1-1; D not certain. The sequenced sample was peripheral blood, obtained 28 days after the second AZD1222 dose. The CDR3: CASSVGSLNTEAFF. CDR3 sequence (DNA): TGTGCCAGCAGCGTAGGGTCCCTGAACACTGAAGCTTTCTTT.